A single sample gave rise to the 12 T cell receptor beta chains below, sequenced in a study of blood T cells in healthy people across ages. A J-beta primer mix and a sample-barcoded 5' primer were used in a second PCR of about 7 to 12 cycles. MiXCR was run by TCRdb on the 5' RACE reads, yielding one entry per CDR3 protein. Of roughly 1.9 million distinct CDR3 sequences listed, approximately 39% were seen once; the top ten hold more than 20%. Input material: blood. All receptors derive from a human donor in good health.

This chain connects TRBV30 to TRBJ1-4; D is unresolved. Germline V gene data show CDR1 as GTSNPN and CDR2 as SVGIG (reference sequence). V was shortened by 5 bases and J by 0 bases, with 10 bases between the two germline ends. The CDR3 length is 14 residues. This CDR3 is CAWCDGPTNEKLFF. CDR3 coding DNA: TGTGCCTGGTGCGACGGGCCAACTAATGAAAAACTGTTTTTT.

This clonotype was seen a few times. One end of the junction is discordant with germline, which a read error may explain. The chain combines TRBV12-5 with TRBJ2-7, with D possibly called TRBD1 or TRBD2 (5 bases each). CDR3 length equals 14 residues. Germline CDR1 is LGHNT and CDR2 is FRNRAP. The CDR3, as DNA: TGTACTAGTGCAAGGGGCGGTTTATCCTACGAGCAGTACTTC. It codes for CTSARGGLSYEQYF.

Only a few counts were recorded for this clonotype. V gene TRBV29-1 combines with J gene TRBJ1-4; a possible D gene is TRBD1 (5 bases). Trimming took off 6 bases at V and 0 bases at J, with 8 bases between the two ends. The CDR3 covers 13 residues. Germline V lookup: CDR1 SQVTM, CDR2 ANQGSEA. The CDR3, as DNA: TGCAGCGTCCGAGGGGCAACTAATGAAAAACTGTTTTTT. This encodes CSVRGATNEKLFF.

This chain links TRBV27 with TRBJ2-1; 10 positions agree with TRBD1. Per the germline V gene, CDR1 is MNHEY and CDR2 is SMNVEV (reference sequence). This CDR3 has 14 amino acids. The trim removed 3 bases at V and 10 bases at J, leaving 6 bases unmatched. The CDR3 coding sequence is TGTGCCAGCAGTTTTGGGACAGGGGCAGGGGAGCAGTTCTTC. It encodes CASSFGTGAGEQFF.

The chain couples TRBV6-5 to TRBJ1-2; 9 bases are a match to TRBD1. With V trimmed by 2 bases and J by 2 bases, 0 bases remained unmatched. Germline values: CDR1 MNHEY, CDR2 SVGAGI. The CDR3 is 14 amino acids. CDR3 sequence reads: CASSYDRGNYGYTF. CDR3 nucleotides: TGTGCCAGCAGTTACGACAGGGGGAACTATGGCTACACCTTC.

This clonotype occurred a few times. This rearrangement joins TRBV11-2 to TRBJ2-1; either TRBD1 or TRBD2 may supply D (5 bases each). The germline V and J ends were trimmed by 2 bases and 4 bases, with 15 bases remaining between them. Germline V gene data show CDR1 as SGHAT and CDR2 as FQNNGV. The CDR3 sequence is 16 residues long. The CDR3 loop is CASSLRGPRTYNEQFF. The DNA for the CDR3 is TGTGCCAGCAGCTTACGGGGCCCTAGAACATACAATGAGCAGTTCTTC.

The CDR3 reads CASSSVNRGTEAFF. The CDR3 DNA sequence: TGTGCCAGCAGCTCAGTTAACAGGGGCACTGAAGCTTTCTTT. V is TRBV7-2 and J is TRBJ1-1, with 7 bases aligning to TRBD1. The CDR3 is 14 amino acids. The V gene's germline CDR1 is SGHTA and CDR2 FQGNSA. V shed 4 bases and J 4 bases; nucleotides not matched to a gene: 6.

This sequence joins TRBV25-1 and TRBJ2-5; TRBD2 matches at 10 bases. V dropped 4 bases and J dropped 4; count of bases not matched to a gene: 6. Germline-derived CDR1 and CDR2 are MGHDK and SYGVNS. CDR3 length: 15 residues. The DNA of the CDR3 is TGTGCCAGCAGTGCAGCGGGGGGGCCGGGAGAGACCCAGTACTTC. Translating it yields CASSAAGGPGETQYF.

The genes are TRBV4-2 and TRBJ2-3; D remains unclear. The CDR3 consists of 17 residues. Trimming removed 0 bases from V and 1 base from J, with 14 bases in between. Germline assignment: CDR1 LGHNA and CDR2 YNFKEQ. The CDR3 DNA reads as TGTGCCAGCAGCCAAGAGTACGGAACAGTTGGCACAGATACGCAGTATTTT. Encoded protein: CASSQEYGTVGTDTQYF.

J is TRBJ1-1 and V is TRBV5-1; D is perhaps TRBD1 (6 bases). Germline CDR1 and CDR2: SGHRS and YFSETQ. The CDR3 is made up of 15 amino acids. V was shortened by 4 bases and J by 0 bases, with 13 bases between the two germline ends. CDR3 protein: CASSRGGALNTEAFF. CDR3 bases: TGCGCCAGCAGCCGGGGGGGGGCCCTGAACACTGAAGCTTTCTTT.

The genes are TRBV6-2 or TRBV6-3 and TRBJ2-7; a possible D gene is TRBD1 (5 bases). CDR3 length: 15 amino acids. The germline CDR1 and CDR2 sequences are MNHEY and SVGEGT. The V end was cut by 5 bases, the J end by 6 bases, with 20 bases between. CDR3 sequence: CASSHGALGICEQYF. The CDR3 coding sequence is TGTGCCAGCAGTCATGGGGCACTGGGGATATGCGAGCAGTACTTC.

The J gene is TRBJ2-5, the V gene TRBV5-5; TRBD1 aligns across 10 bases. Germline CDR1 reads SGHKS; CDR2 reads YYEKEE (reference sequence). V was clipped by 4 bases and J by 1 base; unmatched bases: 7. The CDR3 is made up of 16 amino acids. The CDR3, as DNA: TGTGCCAGCAGCAACCGGGACAGGGGATTCCAAGAGACCCAGTACTTC. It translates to CASSNRDRGFQETQYF.